The subject of this entry is one TCR beta chain. Its recognized antigen is unknown. No base-level quality is on record; no much larger clone is a single base apart. Read against the paper, the sample's treatment or condition label means: some 20 received Ad26.COV2.S at low or high dose, single or two shots; roughly 5 received placebo; per-sample allocation not given. For vaccine and placebo recipients, the sequenced repertoires came from samples collected on day 63 after the first injection. Between 29 July and 7 August 2020, Cohort 1b enrolled about two dozen adults aged 18-55 years at one site in Boston, USA. Ad26.COV2.S consisted of a replication-incompetent adenovirus type 26 vector by which a prefusion-stabilized SARS-CoV-2 spike protein from the original Wuhan strain was expressed. CDR1 is given as SGHTA and CDR2 as FQGNSA, both from the germline V gene. The V and J ends are trimmed by 5 bases and 4 bases, leaving 20 bases between them. The CDR3, cysteine through phenylalanine, is 16 amino acids long. Of all the DNA, just the CDR3 is kept, 48 bases in frame from base 1.

This record belongs to a study of Ad26.COV2.S vaccination and SARS-CoV-2 variants (dated by TCRdb to the early 2020s). As for the study more broadly: Donors in the vaccine arm were drawn from COV1001, a multicentre, randomized, double-blind, placebo-controlled phase I-IIa trial testing Ad26.COV2.S in healthy adults. Ad26.COV2.S was administered intramuscularly at 5 x 10^10 or 1 x 10^11 viral particles, either as a single shot or as two shots given 56 days apart. TCRbeta repertoire sequencing was used to assess the specificity and breadth of SARS-CoV-2-reactive T cell receptors after Ad26.COV2.S vaccination. The TCR-sequenced set comprised approximately 30 samples: 19 Ad26.COV2.S vaccine recipients, 5 placebo recipients and 8 SARS-CoV-2 convalescent individuals. Participants in the trial were split at random into five groups of five each, receiving low-dose or high-dose Ad26.COV2.S once or twice, or else placebo on both occasions. Blinding of investigators to trial group allocation was maintained during experiments and outcome assessment. Study-wide findings and limitations: After vaccination, spike-specific CD8+ and CD4+ T cell responses were reported to show substantial breadth. Higher spike-specific TCR breadth was observed in Ad26.COV2.S recipients than in placebo recipients (P = 0.0014). The study was not powered for comparison of responses between vaccine doses or regimens. It was noted by the authors that total T cell responses may have been underestimated by the TCR breadth and depth analyses. Vaccine and placebo recipients had comparable non-spike TCR breadth, which fits with the vaccine containing only spike.

The immunoSEQ Assay was used to sequence TCRbeta CDR3 regions. After extraction, genomic DNA underwent amplification by bias-controlled multiplex PCR, followed by high-throughput sequencing. As for the original processing: Collapsing and filtering of sequences were performed to quantify the absolute abundance of each unique TCRbeta CDR3 region. T cell fraction was estimated by normalizing TCRbeta template counts to usable DNA, which was measured by amplifying reference genes present in all nucleated cells. Repertoire TCRs were annotated as SARS-CoV-2-specific by exact matching of V gene, CDR3 amino acid sequence and J gene to a known reactive TCR set. The reference SARS-CoV-2 TCR set came from MIRA and was filtered for enrichment in COVID-19-positive ImmuneCODE repertoires, removing public or cross-reactive TCRs. Using the MIRA antigens, annotated TCRs were further analysed by specific ORF or by position within an ORF. Breadth was defined as annotated unique rearrangements over total unique productive rearrangements; depth was the summed frequency of those rearrangements. Group comparisons of TCR breadth used two-sided Wilcoxon rank-sum tests. TCRdb re-hosts the immuneACCESS table, in-frame sequences only. Its copies lack some clones; in the studies checked, an unresolved V gene accounts for under half of them, and the cause for the rest is not known. D and trimming come from the DNA, and the V and J calls and clone size come from that table. The sample contains hundreds of thousands of clones, 86% of them found a single time. The top ten constitute around 11% of the sample.

This receptor chain uses TRBV7-2 and TRBJ1-2; no D segment can be confidently identified. The input for sequencing was peripheral blood, taken in a trial of Ad26.COV2.S vaccine versus placebo. The TCR was taken from a person between 18 and 65 years old who received the Ad26.COV2.S COVID-19 vaccine or a placebo. CDR3 region: CASSPAGRHNPYGYTF. The nucleotide sequence is given as TGTGCCAGCAGCCCCGCAGGACGTCATAATCCCTATGGCTACACCTTC.